The 14 T cell receptor beta chains below were found in one sample sequenced in a study of OX40 agonist ivuxolimab in advanced cancers. Here immunoSEQ multiplex PCR was the method, and the copy in TCRdb shows in-frame clones only, minus some. The data show 90,000 or so clones, 89% seen once. Specimen: CD4+ or CD8+ T cells sorted from blood, collected in a trial of the OX40 agonist ivuxolimab. Receptor source: an adult with an advanced solid tumor such as melanoma, head and neck, liver or kidney cancer.

The chain is built from TRBV6-5 and TRBJ2-6; possibly TRBD1 or TRBD2 for D (5 bases each). Trimming took 6 bases from V and 2 from J, leaving 5 bases between them. The CDR3 totals 13 residues. Germline CDR1 is MNHEY and CDR2 is SVGAGI. The CDR3 reads CASRGAGANVLTF. The CDR3 nucleotides are TGTGCCAGCAGGGGGGCTGGGGCCAACGTCCTGACTTTC.

The chain employs TRBV18 and TRBJ1-1, with D unclear. Germline values: CDR1 KGHSH, CDR2 LQKENI. With 6 bases removed from V and 2 bases from J, the gap between germline ends came to 13 bases. The CDR3 covers 14 residues. The CDR3 DNA sequence: TGTGCCAGCTCGCCTAGTGCCCGTAACACTGAAGCTTTCTTT. This gives the protein CASSPSARNTEAFF.

This clone came up once. The rearrangement uses TRBV18 and TRBJ1-2; possibly TRBD1 for D (6 bases). Trimming took 0 bases from V and 1 from J, leaving 15 bases between them. Germline V lookup: CDR1 KGHSH, CDR2 LQKENI. CDR3 length equals 17 residues. The CDR3 loop reads CASSPPPGQGINYGYTF. CDR3 DNA sequence: TGTGCCAGCTCACCACCCCCAGGGCAGGGGATTAACTATGGCTACACCTTC.

V and J are TRBV7-3 and TRBJ1-1; D call uncertain. V gave up 6 bases and J gave up 0 bases, with 8 bases separating them. The germline CDR1 and CDR2 sequences are SGHTA and FQGTGA. The CDR3 spans 13 residues. The CDR3 reads CASSRGVNTEAFF. DNA for the CDR3: TGTGCCAGCAGTCGTGGGGTGAACACTGAAGCTTTCTTT.

V is TRBV6-1 and J is TRBJ2-7; 8 bases map to TRBD1. Germline V gives CDR1 MNHNS, CDR2 SASEGT. The V and J ends lost 5 bases and 6 bases, in that order; junction bases with no gene match: 12. The CDR3 runs 15 residues. Here the CDR3 reads CASSRGPGQEGEQYF. In nucleotides, the CDR3 is TGTGCCAGCAGTAGGGGGCCGGGACAGGAGGGCGAGCAGTACTTC.

The J gene is TRBJ1-1, the V gene TRBV18; the D is unclear. This CDR3 spans 14 amino acids. Trimming shortened V by 1 base and J by 0 bases, and 6 bases separated the two germline ends. The V gene's germline CDR1 is KGHSH and CDR2 LQKENI. CDR3: CASSPRAMNTEAFF. DNA for the CDR3: TGTGCCAGCTCACCACGGGCAATGAACACTGAAGCTTTCTTT.

The rearrangement uses TRBV5-1 and TRBJ2-5, with a tentative D call TRBD1 (6 bases). Trimming removed 4 bases from V and 1 base from J, with 14 bases in between. The germline CDR1 and CDR2 sequences are SGHRS and YFSETQ. This CDR3 region has 15 residues. For the CDR3, the DNA is TGCGCCAGCAGCCCGGCTGGGACACTCCAAGAGACCCAGTACTTC. It translates to CASSPAGTLQETQYF.

The V and J genes are TRBV4-3 and TRBJ1-1; 8 bases are shared with TRBD1. V was clipped by 2 bases and J by 10 bases; unmatched bases: 6. Germline V gene sequence: CDR1 LGHNA, CDR2 YSLEER. This CDR3 has 13 residues. CDR3 amino acids: CASSQLRGQGAFF. The CDR3 DNA is TGCGCCAGCAGCCAACTCAGGGGGCAAGGAGCTTTCTTT.

J is TRBJ1-4 and V is TRBV15, with D perhaps matching TRBD1 (6 bases). Per the germline V gene, CDR1 is LNHNV and CDR2 is YYDKDF (reference sequence). This CDR3 region has 15 residues. With 2 bases removed from V and 4 bases from J, the gap between germline ends came to 11 bases. The CDR3 protein is CATSRTGQINEKLFF. CDR3 DNA sequence: TGTGCCACCAGCAGAACCGGACAGATTAATGAAAAACTGTTTTTT.

The genes are TRBV29-1 and TRBJ2-1, with 8 nucleotides matching TRBD1. The trim removed 8 bases at V and 7 bases at J, leaving 13 bases unmatched. Germline V lookup: CDR1 SQVTM, CDR2 ANQGSEA. The CDR3 is 14 amino acids. CDR3 sequence: CSTRQGQLGNEQFF. CDR3 nucleotides: TGCAGCACCCGACAGGGGCAGTTAGGAAATGAGCAGTTCTTC.

The V and J genes are TRBV5-1 and TRBJ2-2, with D unresolved. V gave up 4 bases and J gave up 3 bases, with 7 bases separating them. This CDR3 spans 13 amino acids. The germline gives CDR1 SGHRS, CDR2 YFSETQ. The CDR3 is CASSVQDTGELFF. CDR3 sequence (DNA): TGCGCCAGCAGCGTTCAGGACACCGGGGAGCTGTTTTTT.

In its sample, this clone was seen a few times. The V call is TRBV5-1, the J call TRBJ2-7; 11 positions agree with TRBD1. Germline loops: CDR1 SGHRS, CDR2 YFSETQ. Trimming took 7 bases from V and 3 from J; bases not matched to a gene: 9. The CDR3 has 15 amino acids. The CDR3 is CASRPGQGEIYEQYF. CDR3 nucleotides: TGCGCCAGCCGACCGGGACAGGGGGAGATCTACGAGCAGTACTTC.

In this sample, this clone turned up once. The chain uses TRBV19 and TRBJ2-3; D is possibly TRBD2 (5 bases). The CDR3 sequence is 14 residues long. V lost 5 bases, J lost 8 bases, and 17 bases lay in between. In germline, CDR1 is LNHDA, CDR2 SQIVND (reference sequence). CDR3 in amino acids: CASSPSGSGITQYF. CDR3 nucleotides: TGTGCCAGTAGTCCAAGTGGGTCCGGGATTACGCAGTATTTT.

The J gene is TRBJ1-2, the V gene TRBV7-2; D is unresolved. Trimming cost V 2 bases and J 8 bases, with 15 bases left between them. The CDR3 runs 14 residues. The germline gives CDR1 SGHTA, CDR2 FQGNSA. This CDR3 reads CASSLFRDGRGYTF. CDR3 in DNA: TGTGCCAGCAGCTTATTCCGGGATGGCAGGGGCTACACCTTC. Combining the CDR3 with reference TRBV7-2 and TRBJ1-2 gives the whole variable domain GAGVSQSPSNKVTEKGKDVELRCDPISGHTALYWYRQSLGQGLEFLIYFQGNSAPDKSGLPSDRFSAERTGGSVSTLTIQRTQQEDSAVYLCASSLFRDGRGYTFGSGTRLTVV.